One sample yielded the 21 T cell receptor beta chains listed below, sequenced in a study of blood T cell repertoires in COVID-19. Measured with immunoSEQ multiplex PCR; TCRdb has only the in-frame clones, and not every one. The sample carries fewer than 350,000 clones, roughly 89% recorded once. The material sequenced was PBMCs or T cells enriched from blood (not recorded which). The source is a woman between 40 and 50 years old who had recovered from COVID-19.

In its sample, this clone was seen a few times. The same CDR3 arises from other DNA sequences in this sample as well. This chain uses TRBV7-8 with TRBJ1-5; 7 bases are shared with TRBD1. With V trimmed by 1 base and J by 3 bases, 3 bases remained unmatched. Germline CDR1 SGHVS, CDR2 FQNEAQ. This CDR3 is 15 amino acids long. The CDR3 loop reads CASSLGTGDNQPQHF. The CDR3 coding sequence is TGTGCCAGCAGCTTAGGGACAGGTGACAATCAGCCCCAGCATTTT.

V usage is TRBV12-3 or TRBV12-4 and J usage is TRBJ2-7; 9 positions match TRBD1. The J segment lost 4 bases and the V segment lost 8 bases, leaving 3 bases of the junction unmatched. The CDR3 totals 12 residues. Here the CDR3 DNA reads TGTGCCAGCGGACAGGGGCGGTACGAGCAGTACTTC. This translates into CASGQGRYEQYF.

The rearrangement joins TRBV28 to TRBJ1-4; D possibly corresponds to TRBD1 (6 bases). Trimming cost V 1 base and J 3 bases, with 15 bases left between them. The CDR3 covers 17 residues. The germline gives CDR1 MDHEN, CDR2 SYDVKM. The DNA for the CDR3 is TGTGCCAGCAGTTTATTAGGCCAGGGGCGTTCTAATGAAAAACTGTTTTTT. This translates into CASSLLGQGRSNEKLFF.

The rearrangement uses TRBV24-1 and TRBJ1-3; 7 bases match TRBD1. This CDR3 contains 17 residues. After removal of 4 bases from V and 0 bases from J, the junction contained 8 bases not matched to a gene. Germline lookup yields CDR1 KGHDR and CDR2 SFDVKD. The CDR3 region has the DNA TGTGCCACCAGTGACCCCGGGACAGATGGCTCTGGAAACACCATATATTTT. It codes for CATSDPGTDGSGNTIYF.

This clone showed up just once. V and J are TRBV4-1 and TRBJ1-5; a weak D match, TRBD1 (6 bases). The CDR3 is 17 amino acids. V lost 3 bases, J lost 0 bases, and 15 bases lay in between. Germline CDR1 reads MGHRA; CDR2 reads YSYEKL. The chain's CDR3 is CASSQVWTANSNQPQHF. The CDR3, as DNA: TGCGCCAGCAGCCAGGTCTGGACAGCAAATAGCAATCAGCCCCAGCATTTT.

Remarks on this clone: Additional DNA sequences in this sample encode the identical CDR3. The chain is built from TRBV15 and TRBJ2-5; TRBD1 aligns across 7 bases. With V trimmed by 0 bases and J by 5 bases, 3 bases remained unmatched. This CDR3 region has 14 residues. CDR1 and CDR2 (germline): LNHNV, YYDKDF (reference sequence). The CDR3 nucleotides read TGTGCCACCAGCAGAGACAGGGGACAGGAGACCCAGTACTTC. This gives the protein CATSRDRGQETQYF.

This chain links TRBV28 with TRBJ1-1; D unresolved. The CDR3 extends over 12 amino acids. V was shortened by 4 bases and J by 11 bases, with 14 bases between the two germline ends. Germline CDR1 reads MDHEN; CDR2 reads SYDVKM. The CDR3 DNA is TGTGCCAGCAGTTCTGGGCCAAGGCACGCTTTCTTT. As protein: CASSSGPRHAFF.

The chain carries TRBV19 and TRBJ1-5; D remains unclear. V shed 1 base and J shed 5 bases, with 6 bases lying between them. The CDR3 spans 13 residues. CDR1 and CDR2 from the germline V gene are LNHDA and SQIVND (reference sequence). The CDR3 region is CASSIANYQPQHF. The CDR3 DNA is TGTGCCAGTAGTATAGCCAACTATCAGCCCCAGCATTTT.

CDR3 sequence reads: CASTSGDRVFGYTF. For the CDR3, the DNA is TGTGCCAGCACCTCGGGGGACAGGGTGTTCGGCTACACCTTC. J is TRBJ1-2 and V is TRBV28, with 9 bases aligning to TRBD1. V dropped 7 bases and J dropped 8; count of bases not matched to a gene: 11. The CDR3 loop spans 14 amino acids. Germline V gene sequence: CDR1 MDHEN, CDR2 SYDVKM.

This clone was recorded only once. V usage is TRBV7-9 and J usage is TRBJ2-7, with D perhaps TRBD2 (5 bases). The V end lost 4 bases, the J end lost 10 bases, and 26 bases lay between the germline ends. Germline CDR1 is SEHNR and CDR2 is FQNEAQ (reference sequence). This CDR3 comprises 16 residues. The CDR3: CASSSDYLGASRKQYF. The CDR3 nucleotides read TGTGCCAGCAGCTCCGATTACTTGGGAGCCAGCCGAAAACAGTACTTC.

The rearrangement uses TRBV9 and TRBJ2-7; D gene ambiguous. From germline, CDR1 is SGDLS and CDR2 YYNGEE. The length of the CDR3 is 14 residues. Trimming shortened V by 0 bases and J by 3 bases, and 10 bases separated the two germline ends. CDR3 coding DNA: TGTGCCAGCAGCGTAGGCGCAGACAACTACGAGCAGTACTTC. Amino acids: CASSVGADNYEQYF.

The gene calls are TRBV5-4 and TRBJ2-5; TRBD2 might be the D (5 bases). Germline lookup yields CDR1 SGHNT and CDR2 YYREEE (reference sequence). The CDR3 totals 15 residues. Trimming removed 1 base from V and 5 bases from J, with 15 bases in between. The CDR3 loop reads CASSLRLSGRETQYF. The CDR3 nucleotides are TGTGCCAGCAGCTTGCGACTAAGCGGAAGGGAGACCCAGTACTTC.

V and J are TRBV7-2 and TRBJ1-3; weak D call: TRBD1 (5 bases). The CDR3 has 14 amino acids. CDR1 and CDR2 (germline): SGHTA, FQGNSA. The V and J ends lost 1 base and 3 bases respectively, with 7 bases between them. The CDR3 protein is CASSLGGVGNTIYF. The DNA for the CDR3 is TGTGCCAGCAGCTTAGGGGGGGTTGGAAACACCATATATTTT.

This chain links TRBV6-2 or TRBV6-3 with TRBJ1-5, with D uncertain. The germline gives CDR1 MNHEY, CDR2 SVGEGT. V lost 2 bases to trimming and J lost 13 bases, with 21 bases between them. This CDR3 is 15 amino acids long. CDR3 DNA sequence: TGTGCCAGCAGTTACAGAGCCAGCCCCCCGGGAGATCAGCATTTT. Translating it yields CASSYRASPPGDQHF.

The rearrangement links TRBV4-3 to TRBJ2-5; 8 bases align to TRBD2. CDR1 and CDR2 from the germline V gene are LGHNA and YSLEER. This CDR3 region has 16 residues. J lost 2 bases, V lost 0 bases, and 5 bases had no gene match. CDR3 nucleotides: TGCGCCAGCAGCCAAGAGGCGGGAGGCATACAAGAGACCCAGTACTTC. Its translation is CASSQEAGGIQETQYF.

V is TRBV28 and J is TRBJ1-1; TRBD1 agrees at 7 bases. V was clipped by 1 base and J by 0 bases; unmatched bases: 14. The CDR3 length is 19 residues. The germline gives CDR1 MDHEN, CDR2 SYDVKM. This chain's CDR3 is CASSLFNPGTALMNTEAFF. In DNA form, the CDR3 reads TGTGCCAGCAGTTTATTCAACCCCGGGACAGCCTTAATGAACACTGAAGCTTTCTTT.

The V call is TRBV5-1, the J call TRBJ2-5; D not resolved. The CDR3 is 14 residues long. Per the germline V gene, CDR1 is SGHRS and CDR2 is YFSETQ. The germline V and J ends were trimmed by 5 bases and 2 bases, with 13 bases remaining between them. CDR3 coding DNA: TGCGCCAGCAGTTTTGCAGTGTCACAAGAGACCCAGTACTTC. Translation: CASSFAVSQETQYF.

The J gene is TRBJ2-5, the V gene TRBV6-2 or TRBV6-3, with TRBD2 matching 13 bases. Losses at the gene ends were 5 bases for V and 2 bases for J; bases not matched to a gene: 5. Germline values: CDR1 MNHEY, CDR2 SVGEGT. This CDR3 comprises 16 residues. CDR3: CASSNRLAGGQETQYF. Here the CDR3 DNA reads TGTGCCAGCAGTAACCGACTAGCGGGGGGACAAGAGACCCAGTACTTC.

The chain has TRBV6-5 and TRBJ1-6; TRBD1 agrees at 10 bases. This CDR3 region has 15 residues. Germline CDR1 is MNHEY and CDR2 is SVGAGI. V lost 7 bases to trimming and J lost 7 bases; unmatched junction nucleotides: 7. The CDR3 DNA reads TGTGCCAGCACTCAGGACAGGGGGAACAATTCACCCCTCCACTTT. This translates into CASTQDRGNNSPLHF.

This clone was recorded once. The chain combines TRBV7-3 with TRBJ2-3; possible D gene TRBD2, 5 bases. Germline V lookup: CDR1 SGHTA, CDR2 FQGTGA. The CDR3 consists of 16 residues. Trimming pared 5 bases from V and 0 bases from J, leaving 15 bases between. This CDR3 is CASSRTAATSTDTQYF. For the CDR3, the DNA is TGTGCCAGCAGCCGGACTGCAGCCACTAGCACAGATACGCAGTATTTT. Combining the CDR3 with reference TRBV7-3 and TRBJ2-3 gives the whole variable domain GAGVSQTPSNKVTEKGKYVELRCDPISGHTALYWYRQSLGQGPEFLIYFQGTGAADDSGLPNDRFFAVRPEGSVSTLKIQRTERGDSAVYLCASSRTAATSTDTQYFGPGTRLTVL.

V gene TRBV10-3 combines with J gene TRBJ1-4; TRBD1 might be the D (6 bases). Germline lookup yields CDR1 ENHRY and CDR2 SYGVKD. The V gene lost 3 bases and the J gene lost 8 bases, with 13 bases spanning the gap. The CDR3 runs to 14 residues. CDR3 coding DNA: TGTGCCATCAGTGAAAGAGGGGGTCGGGAAAAACTGTTTTTT. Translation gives CAISERGGREKLFF.